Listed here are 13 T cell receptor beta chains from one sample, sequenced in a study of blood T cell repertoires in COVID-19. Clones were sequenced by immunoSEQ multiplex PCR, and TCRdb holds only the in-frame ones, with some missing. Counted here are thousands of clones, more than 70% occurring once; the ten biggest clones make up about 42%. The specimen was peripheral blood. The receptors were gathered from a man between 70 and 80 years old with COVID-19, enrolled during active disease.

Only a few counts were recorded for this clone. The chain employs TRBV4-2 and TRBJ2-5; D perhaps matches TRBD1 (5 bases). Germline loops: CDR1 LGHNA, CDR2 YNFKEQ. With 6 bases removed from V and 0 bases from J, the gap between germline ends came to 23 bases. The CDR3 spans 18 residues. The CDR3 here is CASSHSVPTDKYQETQYF. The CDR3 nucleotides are TGTGCCAGCAGTCACAGTGTTCCAACGGACAAGTACCAAGAGACCCAGTACTTC.

CDR3 sequence reads: CASIGTAPDEQFF. The DNA for the CDR3 is TGTGCCAGCATAGGGACAGCCCCGGATGAGCAGTTCTTC. V usage is TRBV2 and J usage is TRBJ2-1; 7 nucleotides agree with TRBD1. The CDR3 covers 13 residues. The germline V gene has CDR1 SNHLY and CDR2 FYNNEI. Trimming took 7 bases from V and 8 from J; bases not matched to a gene: 8. Looking up the rest from reference TRBV2 and TRBJ2-1 gives the full variable domain: EPEVTQTPSHQVTQMGQEVILRCVPISNHLYFYWYRQILGQKVEFLVSFYNNEISEKSEIFDDQFSVERPDGSNFTLKIRSTKLEDSAMYFCASIGTAPDEQFFGPGTRLTVL.

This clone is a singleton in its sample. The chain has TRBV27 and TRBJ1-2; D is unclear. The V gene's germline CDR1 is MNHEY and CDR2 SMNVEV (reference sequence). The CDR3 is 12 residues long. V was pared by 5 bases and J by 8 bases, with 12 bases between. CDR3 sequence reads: CASSNWAGGYTF. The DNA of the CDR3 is TGTGCCAGCAGTAATTGGGCGGGAGGCTACACCTTC.

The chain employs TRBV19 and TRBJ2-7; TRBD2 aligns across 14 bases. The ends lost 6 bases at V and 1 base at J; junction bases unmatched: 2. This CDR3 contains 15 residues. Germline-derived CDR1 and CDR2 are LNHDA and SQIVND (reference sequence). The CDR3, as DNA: TGTGCCAGTAGCCGACTAGCGGGAGGGTCCTACGAGCAGTACTTC. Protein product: CASSRLAGGSYEQYF.

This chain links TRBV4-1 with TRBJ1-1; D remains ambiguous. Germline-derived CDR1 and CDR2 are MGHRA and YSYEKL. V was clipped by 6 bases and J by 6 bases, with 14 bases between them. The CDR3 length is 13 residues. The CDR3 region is CASRAVPLAEAFF. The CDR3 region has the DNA TGCGCCAGCAGAGCCGTCCCGCTGGCTGAAGCTTTCTTT.

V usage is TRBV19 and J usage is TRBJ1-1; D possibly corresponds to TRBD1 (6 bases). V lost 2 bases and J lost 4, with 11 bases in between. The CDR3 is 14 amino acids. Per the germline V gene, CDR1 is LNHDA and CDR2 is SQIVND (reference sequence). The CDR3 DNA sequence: TGTGCCAGTAGTATACAGGGGATGGTCACTGAAGCTTTCTTT. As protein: CASSIQGMVTEAFF.

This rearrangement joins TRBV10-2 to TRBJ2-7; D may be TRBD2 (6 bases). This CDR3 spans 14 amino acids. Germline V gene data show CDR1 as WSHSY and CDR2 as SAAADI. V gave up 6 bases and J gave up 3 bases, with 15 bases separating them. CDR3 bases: TGCGCCAGCAGCCACCTTAGCGGAGACTACGAGCAGTACTTC. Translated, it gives CASSHLSGDYEQYF.

CDR3 in DNA: TGTGCCAGCAGTGCCAGCGGGAACCCCCGGAATGAGCAGTTCTTC. Residues: CASSASGNPRNEQFF. The chain has TRBV7-2 and TRBJ2-1; 7 bases are shared with TRBD2. V was clipped by 6 bases and J by 7 bases; unmatched bases: 12. The germline V gene has CDR1 SGHTA and CDR2 FQGNSA. The CDR3 is made up of 15 amino acids. Filled out from reference TRBV7-2 and TRBJ2-1, the complete variable domain reads GAGVSQSPSNKVTEKGKDVELRCDPISGHTALYWYRQSLGQGLEFLIYFQGNSAPDKSGLPSDRFSAERTGGSVSTLTIQRTQQEDSAVYLCASSASGNPRNEQFFGPGTRLTVL.

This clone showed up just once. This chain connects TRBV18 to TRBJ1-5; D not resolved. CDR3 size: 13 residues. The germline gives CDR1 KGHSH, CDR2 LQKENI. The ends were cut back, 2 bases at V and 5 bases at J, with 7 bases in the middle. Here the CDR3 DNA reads TGTGCCAGCTCACCAGGCCGGGATCAGCCCCAGCATTTT. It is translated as CASSPGRDQPQHF.

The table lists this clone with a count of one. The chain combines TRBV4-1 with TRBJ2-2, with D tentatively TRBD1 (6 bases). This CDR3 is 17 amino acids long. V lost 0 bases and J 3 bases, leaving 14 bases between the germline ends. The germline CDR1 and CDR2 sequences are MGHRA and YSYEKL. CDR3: CASSQDGAGGYTGELFF. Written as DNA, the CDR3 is TGCGCCAGCAGCCAAGACGGAGCTGGGGGCTACACCGGGGAGCTGTTTTTT.

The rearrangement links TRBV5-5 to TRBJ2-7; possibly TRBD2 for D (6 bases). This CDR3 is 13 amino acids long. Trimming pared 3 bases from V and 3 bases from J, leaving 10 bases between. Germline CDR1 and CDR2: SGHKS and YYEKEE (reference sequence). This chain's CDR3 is CASSSGLRYEQYF. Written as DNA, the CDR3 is TGTGCCAGCAGCTCGGGACTTCGCTACGAGCAGTACTTC. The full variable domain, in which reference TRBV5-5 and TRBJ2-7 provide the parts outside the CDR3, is DAGVTQSPTHLIKTRGQQVTLRCSPISGHKSVSWYQQVLGQGPQFIFQYYEKEERGRGNFPDRFSARQFPNYSSELNVNALLLGDSALYLCASSSGLRYEQYFGPGTRLTVT.

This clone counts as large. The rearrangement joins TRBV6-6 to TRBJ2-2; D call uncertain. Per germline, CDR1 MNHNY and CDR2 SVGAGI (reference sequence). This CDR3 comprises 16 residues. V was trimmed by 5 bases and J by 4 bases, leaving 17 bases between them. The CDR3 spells CASSPSGSHSTGELFF. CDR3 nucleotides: TGTGCCAGCAGTCCCTCCGGCAGTCACAGCACCGGGGAGCTGTTTTTT.

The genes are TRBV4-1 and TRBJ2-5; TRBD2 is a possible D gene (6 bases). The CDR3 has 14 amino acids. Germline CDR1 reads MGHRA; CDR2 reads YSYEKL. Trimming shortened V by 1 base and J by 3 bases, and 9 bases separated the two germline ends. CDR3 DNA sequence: TGCGCCAGCAGCCAAGTAGGAGGGGAAGAGACCCAGTACTTC. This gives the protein CASSQVGGEETQYF.